Shown below are 10 T cell receptor beta chains from a single sample sequenced in a study of blood T cell repertoires in COVID-19. This table comes from immunoSEQ multiplex PCR, and its TCRdb copy is limited to in-frame clones, with some not included. The data hold hundreds of thousands of clones, with 80% to 90% observed a single time. Sequenced input: PBMCs or T cells enriched from blood (not recorded which). All receptors come from a middle-aged woman with acute COVID-19.

This clone was detected ten times or more. Sequence at one end of the junction differs from germline and may be a read error. J is TRBJ2-7 and V is TRBV3-1 (or the pseudogene TRBV3-2); the D gene is possibly TRBD2 (7 bases). The CDR3 loop spans 14 amino acids. CDR1 is LGHDT, CDR2 YNNKEL, per germline (reference sequence). The CDR3 DNA reads as TGTGCCAGCAGCCCCAGACTAAGCGGGACAAGAGCCGACTTC. Its protein product is CASSPRLSGTRADF.

This clone appeared once. This chain links TRBV4-1 with TRBJ2-7; D remains unclear. The ends were cut back, 0 bases at V and 3 bases at J, with 12 bases in the middle. Germline V gene sequence: CDR1 MGHRA, CDR2 YSYEKL. CDR3 length: 15 amino acids. The DNA of the CDR3 is TGCGCCAGCAGCCAAGATCGCGGCCCTAGCTACGAGCAGTACTTC. Translated: CASSQDRGPSYEQYF.

V usage is TRBV6-4 and J usage is TRBJ2-7; 9 nucleotides align to TRBD1. The CDR3 is 15 residues long. The junction had 13 bases not matched to a gene; V was cut back by 6 bases and J by 7 bases. Per germline, CDR1 MRHNA and CDR2 SNTAGT. CDR3 DNA: TGTGCCAGCAGGGTAGTCCGGACAGGGGCCAAAGAGCAGTACTTC. Amino acid sequence: CASRVVRTGAKEQYF.

The chain recombines TRBV7-6 with TRBJ2-6; 7 positions match TRBD2. The germline CDR1 and CDR2 sequences are SGHVS and FNYEAQ. J was trimmed by 0 bases and V by 0 bases; bases with no gene match: 14. The CDR3 sequence is 21 residues long. The CDR3 bases are TGTGCCAGCAGCTTAGCCCCGATAGCTAGCGGAGGTAGCTCTGGGGCCAACGTCCTGACTTTC. Residues: CASSLAPIASGGSSGANVLTF.

The chain is built from TRBV3-1 (or the pseudogene TRBV3-2) and TRBJ2-5, with D hard to call. This CDR3 contains 16 residues. V lost 6 bases and J 0 bases, leaving 17 bases between the germline ends. The germline CDR1 and CDR2 sequences are LGHDT and YNNKEL (reference sequence). The CDR3 coding sequence is TGTGCCAGCAGTACCACGGTCTCTGCGTACCAAGAGACCCAGTACTTC. Its protein product is CASSTTVSAYQETQYF.

This clone was seen many times. The chain is built from TRBV10-3 and TRBJ2-7, with 10 bases identical to TRBD1. J was trimmed by 5 bases and V by 6 bases; bases with no gene match: 7. CDR3 length: 14 amino acids. CDR1 is ENHRY, CDR2 SYGVKD, per germline. The CDR3 reads CAISRDRGPDEQYF. In DNA, the CDR3 is TGTGCCATCAGCCGGGACAGGGGTCCTGACGAGCAGTACTTC.

This clone was seen only once. The chain recombines TRBV7-2 with TRBJ2-5; D unclear. The CDR3 contains 12 residues. The germline gives CDR1 SGHTA, CDR2 FQGNSA. The V and J ends lost 5 bases and 5 bases respectively, with 9 bases between them. DNA of the CDR3: TGTGCCAGCAGCGGTTTACGGGAGACCCAGTACTTC. Amino acid sequence: CASSGLRETQYF.

The genes are TRBV5-1 and TRBJ1-1, with unresolved D. V lost 0 bases and J 3 bases, leaving 12 bases between the germline ends. In germline, CDR1 is SGHRS, CDR2 YFSETQ. This CDR3 spans 15 amino acids. In nucleotides, the CDR3 is TGCGCCAGCAGCTTGGTCGTGGGCCGAGACACTGAAGCTTTCTTT. Its protein is CASSLVVGRDTEAFF. The full variable domain, with the rest looked up from reference TRBV5-1 and TRBJ1-1, is KAGVTQTPRYLIKTRGQQVTLSCSPISGHRSVSWYQQTPGQGLQFLFEYFSETQRNKGNFPGRFSGRQFSNSRSEMNVSTLELGDSALYLCASSLVVGRDTEAFFGQGTRLTVV.

The CDR3 here is CASSQELGLAGGNEQFF. CDR3 in DNA: TGTGCCAGCAGCCAAGAACTAGGGCTAGCGGGAGGGAATGAGCAGTTCTTC. The chain couples TRBV3-1 (or the pseudogene TRBV3-2) to TRBJ2-1, with 12 nucleotides matching TRBD2. The length of the CDR3 is 17 residues. Losses at the gene ends were 0 bases for V and 7 bases for J; bases not matched to a gene: 7. Germline assignment: CDR1 LGHDT and CDR2 YNNKEL (reference sequence).

The rearrangement links TRBV19 to TRBJ1-2; tentatively, D is TRBD1 (6 bases). This CDR3 region has 16 residues. Germline V CDR1 and CDR2: LNHDA, SQIVND (reference sequence). V shed 6 bases and J shed 3 bases, with 20 bases lying between them. The CDR3 spells CASSPPNRANYYGYTF. CDR3 sequence (DNA): TGTGCCAGTAGCCCACCCAACAGGGCTAATTACTATGGCTACACCTTC.